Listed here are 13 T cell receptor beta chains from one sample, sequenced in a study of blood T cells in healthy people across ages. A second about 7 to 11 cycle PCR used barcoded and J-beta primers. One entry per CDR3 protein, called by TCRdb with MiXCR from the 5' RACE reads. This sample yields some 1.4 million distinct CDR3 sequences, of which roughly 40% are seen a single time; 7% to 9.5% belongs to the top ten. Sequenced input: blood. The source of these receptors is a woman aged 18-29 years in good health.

This CDR3 is CASILLHPGHLTGELFF. CDR3 nucleotides: TGTGCCAGCATCCTTCTCCATCCGGGACATTTAACCGGGGAGCTGTTTTTT. The rearrangement uses TRBV27 and TRBJ2-2, with D perhaps TRBD1 (6 bases). Germline V gene sequence: CDR1 MNHEY, CDR2 SMNVEV (reference sequence). Deletions cut 7 bases from V and 5 bases from J, with 23 bases between. The CDR3 totals 17 residues.

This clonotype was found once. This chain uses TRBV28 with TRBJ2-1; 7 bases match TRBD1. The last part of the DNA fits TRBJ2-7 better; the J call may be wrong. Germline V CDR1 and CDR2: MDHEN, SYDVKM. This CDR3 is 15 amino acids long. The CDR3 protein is CASSLPKGANNEQYF. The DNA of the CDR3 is TGTGCCAGCAGTTTACCGAAGGGGGCTAACAATGAGCAGTACTTC.

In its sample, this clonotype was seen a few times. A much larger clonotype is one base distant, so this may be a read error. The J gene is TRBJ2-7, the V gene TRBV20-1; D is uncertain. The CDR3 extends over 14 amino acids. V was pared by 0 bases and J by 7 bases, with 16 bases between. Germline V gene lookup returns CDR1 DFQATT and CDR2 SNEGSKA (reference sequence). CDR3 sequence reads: CSARDLNTVNEQYF. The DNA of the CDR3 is TGCAGTGCTAGAGATTTAAATACAGTTAATGAGCAGTACTTC.

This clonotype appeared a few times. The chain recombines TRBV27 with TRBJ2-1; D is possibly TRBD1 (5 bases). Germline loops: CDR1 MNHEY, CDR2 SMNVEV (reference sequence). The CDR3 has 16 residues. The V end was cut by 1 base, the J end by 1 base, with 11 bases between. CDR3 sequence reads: CASSLFYRPSYNEQFF. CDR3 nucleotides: TGTGCCAGCAGTTTATTCTACAGGCCGTCCTACAATGAGCAGTTCTTC.

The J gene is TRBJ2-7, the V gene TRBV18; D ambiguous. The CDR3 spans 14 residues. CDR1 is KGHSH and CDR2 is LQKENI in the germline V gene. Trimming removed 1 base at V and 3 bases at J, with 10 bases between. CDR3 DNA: TGTGCCAGCTCACCACGCAACGCCTACTACGAGCAGTACTTC. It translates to CASSPRNAYYEQYF.

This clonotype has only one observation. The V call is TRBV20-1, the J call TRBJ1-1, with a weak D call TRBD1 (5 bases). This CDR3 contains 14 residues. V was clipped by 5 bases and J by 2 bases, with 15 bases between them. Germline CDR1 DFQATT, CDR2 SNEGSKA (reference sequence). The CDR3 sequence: CSAPEGGTNTEAFF. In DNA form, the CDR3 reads TGCAGTGCTCCTGAGGGAGGGACTAACACTGAAGCTTTCTTT.

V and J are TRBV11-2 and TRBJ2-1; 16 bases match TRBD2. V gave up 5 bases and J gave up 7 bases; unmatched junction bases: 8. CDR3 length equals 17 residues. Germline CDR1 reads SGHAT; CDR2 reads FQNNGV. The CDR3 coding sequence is TGTGCCAGCAGCCCGGGACTAGCGGGAGGGCCTTGGAATGAGCAGTTCTTC. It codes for CASSPGLAGGPWNEQFF.

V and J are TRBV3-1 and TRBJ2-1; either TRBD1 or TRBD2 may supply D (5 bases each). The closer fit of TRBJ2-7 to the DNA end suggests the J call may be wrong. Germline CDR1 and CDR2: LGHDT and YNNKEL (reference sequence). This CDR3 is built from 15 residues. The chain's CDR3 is CASSQVPGPYNEQYF. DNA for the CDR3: TGTGCCAGCAGCCAAGTCCCGGGGCCCTACAATGAGCAGTACTTC.

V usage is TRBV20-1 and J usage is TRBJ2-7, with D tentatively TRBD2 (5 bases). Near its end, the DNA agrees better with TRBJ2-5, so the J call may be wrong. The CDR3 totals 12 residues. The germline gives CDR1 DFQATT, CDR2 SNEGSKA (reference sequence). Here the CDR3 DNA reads TGCAGTGCTAGACCCGACGGGGTGACCCAGTACTTC. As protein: CSARPDGVTQYF.

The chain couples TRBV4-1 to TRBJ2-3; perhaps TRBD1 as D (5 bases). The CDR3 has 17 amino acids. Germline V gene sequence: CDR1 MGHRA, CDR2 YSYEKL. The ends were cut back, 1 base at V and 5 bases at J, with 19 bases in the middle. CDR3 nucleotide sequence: TGCGCCAGCAGCCAAGTCAGGCAGGGCTTAAGGATAGATACGCAGTATTTT. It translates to CASSQVRQGLRIDTQYF.

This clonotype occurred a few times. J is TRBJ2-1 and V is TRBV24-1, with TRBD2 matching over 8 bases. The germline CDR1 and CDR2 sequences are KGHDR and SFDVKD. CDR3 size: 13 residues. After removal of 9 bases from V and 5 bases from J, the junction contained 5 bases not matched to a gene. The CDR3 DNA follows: TGTGCCACCCGGCGGGGGGACCACAATGAGCAGTTCTTC. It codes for CATRRGDHNEQFF.

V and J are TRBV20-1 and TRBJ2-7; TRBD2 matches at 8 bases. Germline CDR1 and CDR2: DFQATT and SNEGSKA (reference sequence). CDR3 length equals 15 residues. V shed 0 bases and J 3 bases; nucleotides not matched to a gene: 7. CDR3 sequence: CSARDRGGRSYEQYF. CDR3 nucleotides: TGCAGTGCTAGAGATCGGGGCGGGAGGAGCTACGAGCAGTACTTC.

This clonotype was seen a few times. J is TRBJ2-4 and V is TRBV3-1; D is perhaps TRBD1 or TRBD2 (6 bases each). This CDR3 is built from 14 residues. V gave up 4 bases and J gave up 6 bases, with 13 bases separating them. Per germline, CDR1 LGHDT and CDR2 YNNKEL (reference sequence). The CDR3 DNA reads TGTGCCAGCAGCCGAGCCGGGGGCGGAAACATTCAGTACTTC. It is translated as CASSRAGGGNIQYF.